This T cell receptor beta chain was retrieved from a study of control samples from healthy donors and cancer patients. CDR3 size: 16 residues. Trimming removed 3 bases from V and 1 base from J; junction bases left unmatched: 6. CDR1 and CDR2 from the germline V gene are MDHEN and SYDVKM. TCRdb's table, derived via immunoSEQ multiplex PCR, lists solely in-frame clones and lacks some. The profile shows 200,000 to 250,000 clones, about 95% of them singletons. This clonotype originated in a middle-aged man in good health. Sequenced: blood. The chain is built from TRBV28 and TRBJ1-5; 7 bases match TRBD1. The CDR3 loop reads CASSFTGAVSNQPQHF. The CDR3 nucleotides are TGTGCCAGCAGTTTTACAGGGGCCGTAAGCAATCAGCCCCAGCATTTT.